This TCR beta chain appears in the sequencing data of a study of cytomegalovirus exposure and HLA in healthy donors. General study results and limits: High specificity and sensitivity for cytomegalovirus status were reported for the classifier. TCR beta chains numbering 164 were designated cytomegalovirus-associated.

The assay was immunoSEQ multiplex PCR, and TCRdb's table has in-frame clones only and misses some. Altogether some 170,000 clones are present, around 87% being singletons, with the ten largest covering more than 1.3%. This CDR3 region has 15 residues. Looked up from germline, CDR1 is SGHRS and CDR2 is YFSETQ. With 0 bases clipped from V and 5 bases from J, the junction kept 5 bases outside the gene matches. For this clone: Its matching antigen is unknown.

The gene calls are TRBV5-1 and TRBJ2-5, with TRBD1 matching over 9 bases. What was sequenced was PBMCs. This TCR was sampled from a woman aged 25 to 45 in good health and CMV-seronegative. The CDR3 loop is CASSLAGTGRETQYF. The CDR3 nucleotides are TGCGCCAGCAGCTTGGCCGGGACAGGGAGGGAGACCCAGTACTTC.